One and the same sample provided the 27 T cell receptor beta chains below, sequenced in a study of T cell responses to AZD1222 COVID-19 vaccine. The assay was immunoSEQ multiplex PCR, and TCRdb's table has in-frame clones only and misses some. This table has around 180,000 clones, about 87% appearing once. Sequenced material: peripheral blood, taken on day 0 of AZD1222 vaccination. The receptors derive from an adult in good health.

The CDR3 here is CASSQGGLHSYEQYF. The CDR3 coding sequence is TGTGCCAGCAGCCAAGGGGGACTGCACTCCTACGAGCAGTACTTC. This chain joins TRBV3-1 (or the pseudogene TRBV3-2) and TRBJ2-7; possible D gene TRBD2, 6 bases. Germline-derived CDR1 and CDR2 are LGHDT and YNNKEL (reference sequence). The length of the CDR3 is 15 residues. The V and J ends lost 1 base and 0 bases respectively, with 10 bases between them.

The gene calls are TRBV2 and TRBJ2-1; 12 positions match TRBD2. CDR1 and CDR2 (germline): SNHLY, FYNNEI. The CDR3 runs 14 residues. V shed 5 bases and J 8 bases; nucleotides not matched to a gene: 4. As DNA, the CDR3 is TGTGCCAGCAGTCCTAGCGGGGGGGCCGATGAGCAGTTCTTC. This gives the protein CASSPSGGADEQFF.

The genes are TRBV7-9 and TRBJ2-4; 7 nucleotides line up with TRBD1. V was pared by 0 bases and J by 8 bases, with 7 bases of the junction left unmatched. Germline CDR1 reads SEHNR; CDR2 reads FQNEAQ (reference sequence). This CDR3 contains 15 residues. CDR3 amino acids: CASSLALAGGDIQYF. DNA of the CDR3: TGTGCCAGCAGCTTAGCGTTGGCAGGGGGAGACATTCAGTACTTC.

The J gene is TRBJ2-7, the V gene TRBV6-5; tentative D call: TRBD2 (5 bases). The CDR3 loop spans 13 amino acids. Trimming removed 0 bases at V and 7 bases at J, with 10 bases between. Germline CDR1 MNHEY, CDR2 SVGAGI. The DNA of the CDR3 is TGTGCCAGCAGTTACTCGAACGGGAAGGAGCAGTACTTC. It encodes CASSYSNGKEQYF.

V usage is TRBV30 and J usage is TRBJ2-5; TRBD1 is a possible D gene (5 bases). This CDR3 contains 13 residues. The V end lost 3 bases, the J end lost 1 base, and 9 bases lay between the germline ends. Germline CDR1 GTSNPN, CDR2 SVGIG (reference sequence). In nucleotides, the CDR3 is TGTGCCTGGAGCCCAGGGTCCCAAGAGACCCAGTACTTC. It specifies CAWSPGSQETQYF.

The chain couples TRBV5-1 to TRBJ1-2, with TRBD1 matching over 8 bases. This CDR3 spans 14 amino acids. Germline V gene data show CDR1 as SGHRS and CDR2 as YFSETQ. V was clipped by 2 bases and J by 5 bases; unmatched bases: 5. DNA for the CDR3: TGCGCCAGCAGCTTCCAGACAGGGGAGTATGGCTACACCTTC. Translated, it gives CASSFQTGEYGYTF.

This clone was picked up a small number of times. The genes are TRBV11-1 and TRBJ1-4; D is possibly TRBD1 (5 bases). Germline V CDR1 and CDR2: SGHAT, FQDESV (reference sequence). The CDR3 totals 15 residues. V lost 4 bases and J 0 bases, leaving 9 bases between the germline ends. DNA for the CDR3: TGTGCCAGCAGCTCCGACAGAACAACTAATGAAAAACTGTTTTTT. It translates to CASSSDRTTNEKLFF.

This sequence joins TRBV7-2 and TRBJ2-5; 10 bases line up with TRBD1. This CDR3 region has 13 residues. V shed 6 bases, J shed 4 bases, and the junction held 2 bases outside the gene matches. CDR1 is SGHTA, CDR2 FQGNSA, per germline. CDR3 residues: CASRDRGRETQYF. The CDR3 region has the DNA TGTGCCAGCAGGGACAGGGGGAGAGAGACCCAGTACTTC.

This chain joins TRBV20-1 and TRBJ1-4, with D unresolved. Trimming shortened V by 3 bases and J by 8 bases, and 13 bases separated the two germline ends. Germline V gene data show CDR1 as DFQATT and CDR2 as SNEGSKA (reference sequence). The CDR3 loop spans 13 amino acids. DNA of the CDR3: TGCAGTGCTAGTCCTCCCAACGGGGAAAAACTGTTTTTT. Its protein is CSASPPNGEKLFF.

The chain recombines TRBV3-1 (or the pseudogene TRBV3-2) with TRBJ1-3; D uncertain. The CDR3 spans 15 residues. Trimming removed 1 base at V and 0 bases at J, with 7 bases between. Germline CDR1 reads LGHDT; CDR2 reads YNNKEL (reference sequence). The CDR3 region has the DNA TGTGCCAGCAGCCAAGGACCTTACTCTGGAAACACCATATATTTT. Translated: CASSQGPYSGNTIYF.

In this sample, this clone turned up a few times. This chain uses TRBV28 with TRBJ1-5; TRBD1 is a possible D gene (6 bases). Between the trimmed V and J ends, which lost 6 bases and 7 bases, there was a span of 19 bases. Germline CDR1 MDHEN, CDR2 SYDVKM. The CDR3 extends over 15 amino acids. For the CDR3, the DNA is TGTGCCAGCAGCCCATCCACAGGGTACGAACAGCCCCAGCATTTT. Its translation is CASSPSTGYEQPQHF.

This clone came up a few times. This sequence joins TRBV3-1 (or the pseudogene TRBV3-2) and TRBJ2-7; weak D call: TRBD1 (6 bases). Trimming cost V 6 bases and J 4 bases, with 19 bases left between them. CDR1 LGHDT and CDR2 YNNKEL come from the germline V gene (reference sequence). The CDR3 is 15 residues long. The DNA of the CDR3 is TGTGCCAGCAGTCCCGGGACAAGCCCTAGTTACGAGCAGTACTTC. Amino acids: CASSPGTSPSYEQYF.

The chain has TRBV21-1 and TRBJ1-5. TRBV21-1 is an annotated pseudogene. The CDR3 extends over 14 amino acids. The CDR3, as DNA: TGTGCCAGCAGGGTGGTTGTAGGCAATCAGCCCCAGCATTTT. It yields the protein CASRVVVGNQPQHF.

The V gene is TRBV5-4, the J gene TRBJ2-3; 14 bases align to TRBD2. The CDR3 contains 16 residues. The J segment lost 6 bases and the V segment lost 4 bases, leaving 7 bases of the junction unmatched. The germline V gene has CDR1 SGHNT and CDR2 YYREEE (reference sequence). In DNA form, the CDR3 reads TGTGCCAGCAGCCCGGGGACTAGCGGGAGAGCGGATACGCAGTATTTT. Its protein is CASSPGTSGRADTQYF.

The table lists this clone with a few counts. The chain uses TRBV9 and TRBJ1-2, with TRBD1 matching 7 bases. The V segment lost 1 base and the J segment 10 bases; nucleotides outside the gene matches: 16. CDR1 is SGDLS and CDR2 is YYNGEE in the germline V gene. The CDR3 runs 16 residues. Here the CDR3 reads CASSVRPTQGEVFYTF. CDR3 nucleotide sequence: TGTGCCAGCAGCGTACGACCGACTCAGGGGGAGGTCTTCTACACCTTC.

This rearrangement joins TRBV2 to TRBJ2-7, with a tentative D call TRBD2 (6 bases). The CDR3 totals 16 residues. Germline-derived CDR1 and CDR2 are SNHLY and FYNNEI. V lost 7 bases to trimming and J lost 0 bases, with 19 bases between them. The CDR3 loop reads CASTAGTVIPSYEQYF. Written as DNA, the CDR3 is TGTGCCAGCACGGCTGGGACTGTTATACCCTCCTACGAGCAGTACTTC.

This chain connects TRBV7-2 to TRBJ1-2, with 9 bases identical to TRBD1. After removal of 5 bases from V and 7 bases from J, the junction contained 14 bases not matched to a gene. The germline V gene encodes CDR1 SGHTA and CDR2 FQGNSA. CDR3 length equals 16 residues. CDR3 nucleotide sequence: TGTGCCAGCAGCCCTCAAGGGGATCACAGGGGGCGTGGCTACACCTTC. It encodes CASSPQGDHRGRGYTF.

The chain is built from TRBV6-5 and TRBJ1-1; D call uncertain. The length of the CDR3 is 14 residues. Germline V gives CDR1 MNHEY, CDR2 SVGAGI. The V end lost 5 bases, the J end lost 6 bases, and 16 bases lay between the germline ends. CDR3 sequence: CASSLTRQRAEAFF. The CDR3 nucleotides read TGTGCCAGCAGTCTGACAAGGCAGAGGGCTGAAGCTTTCTTT.

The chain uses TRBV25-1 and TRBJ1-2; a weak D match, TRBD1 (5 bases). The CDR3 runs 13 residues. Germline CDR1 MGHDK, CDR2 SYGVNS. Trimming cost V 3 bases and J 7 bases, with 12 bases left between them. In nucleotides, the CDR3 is TGTGCCAGCAGTGAGCAGGGACGAAGTGGCTACACCTTC. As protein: CASSEQGRSGYTF.

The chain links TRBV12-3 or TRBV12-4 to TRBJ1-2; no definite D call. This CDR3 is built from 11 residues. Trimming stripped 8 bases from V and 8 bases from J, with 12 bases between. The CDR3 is CASGGLPGYTF. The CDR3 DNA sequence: TGTGCCAGCGGAGGCCTTCCCGGCTACACCTTC.

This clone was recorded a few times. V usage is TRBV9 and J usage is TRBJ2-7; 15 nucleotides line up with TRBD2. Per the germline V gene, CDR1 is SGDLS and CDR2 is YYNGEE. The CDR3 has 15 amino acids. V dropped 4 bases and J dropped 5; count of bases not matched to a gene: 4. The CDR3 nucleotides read TGTGCCAGCAGCCCAGGGACTAGCGGGAGGAACGAGCAGTACTTC. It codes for CASSPGTSGRNEQYF.

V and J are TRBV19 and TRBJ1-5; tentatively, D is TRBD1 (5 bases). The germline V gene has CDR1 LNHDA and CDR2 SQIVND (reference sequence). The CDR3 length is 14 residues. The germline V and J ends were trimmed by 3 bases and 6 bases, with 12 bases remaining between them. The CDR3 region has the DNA TGTGCCAGTAGTATGAGGTCAGGGCTTCAGCCCCAGCATTTT. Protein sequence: CASSMRSGLQPQHF. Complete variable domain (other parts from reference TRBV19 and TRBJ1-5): DGGITQSPKYLFRKEGQNVTLSCEQNLNHDAMYWYRQDPGQGLRLIYYSQIVNDFQKGDIAEGYSVSREKKESFPLTVTSAQKNPTAFYLCASSMRSGLQPQHFGDGTRLSIL.

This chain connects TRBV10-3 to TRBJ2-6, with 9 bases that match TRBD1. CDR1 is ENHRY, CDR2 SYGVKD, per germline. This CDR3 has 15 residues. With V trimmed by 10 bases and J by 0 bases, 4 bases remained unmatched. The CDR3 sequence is CATTGGSSGANVLTF. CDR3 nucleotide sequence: TGTGCCACGACAGGGGGTAGCTCTGGGGCCAACGTCCTGACTTTC.

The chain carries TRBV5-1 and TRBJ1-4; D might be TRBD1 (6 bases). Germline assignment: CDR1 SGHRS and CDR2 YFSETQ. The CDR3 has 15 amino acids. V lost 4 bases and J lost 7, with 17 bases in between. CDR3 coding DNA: TGCGCCAGCAGCCCGGCTGGGGGCGGGGGTGAAAAACTGTTTTTT. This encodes CASSPAGGGGEKLFF.

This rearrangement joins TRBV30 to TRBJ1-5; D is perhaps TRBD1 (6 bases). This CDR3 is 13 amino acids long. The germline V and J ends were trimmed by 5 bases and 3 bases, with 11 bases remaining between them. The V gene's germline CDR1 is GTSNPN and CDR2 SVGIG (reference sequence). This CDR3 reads CAWSDRVNQPQHF. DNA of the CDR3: TGTGCCTGGTCGGACAGAGTCAATCAGCCCCAGCATTTT.

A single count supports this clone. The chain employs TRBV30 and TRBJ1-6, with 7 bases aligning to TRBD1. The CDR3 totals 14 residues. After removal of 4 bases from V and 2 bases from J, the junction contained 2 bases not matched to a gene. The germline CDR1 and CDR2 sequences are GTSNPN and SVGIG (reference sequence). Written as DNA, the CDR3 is TGTGCCTGGACGGGACAGACCTATAATTCACCCCTCCACTTT. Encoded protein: CAWTGQTYNSPLHF. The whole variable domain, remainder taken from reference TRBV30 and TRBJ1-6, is SQTIHQWPATLVQPVGSPLSLECTVEGTSNPNLYWYRQAAGRGLQLLFYSVGIGQISSEVPQNLSASRPQDRQFILSSKKLLLSDSGFYLCAWTGQTYNSPLHFGNGTRLTVT.

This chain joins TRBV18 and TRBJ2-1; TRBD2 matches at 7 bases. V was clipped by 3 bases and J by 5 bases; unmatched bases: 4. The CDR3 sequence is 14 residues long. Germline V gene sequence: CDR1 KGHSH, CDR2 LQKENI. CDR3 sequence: CASSPLGGNNEQFF. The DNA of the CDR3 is TGTGCCAGCTCACCCCTCGGGGGGAACAATGAGCAGTTCTTC.